The 25 T cell receptor beta chains in this list originate from one sample, sequenced in a study of cytomegalovirus exposure and HLA in healthy donors. The PCR made use of 60 Vbeta and 13 Jbeta primers. The table came from immunoSEQ multiplex PCR; TCRdb's copy has only in-frame clones and leaves some out. The table has some 150,000 clones, nearly 80% seen once. Sequencing was performed on PBMCs. All receptors come from a male donor in good health and CMV-seronegative.

The chain carries TRBV7-2 and TRBJ1-1; possible D gene TRBD1, 5 bases. CDR1 and CDR2 from the germline V gene are SGHTA and FQGNSA. The V end was cut by 3 bases, the J end by 5 bases, with 10 bases between. CDR3 length: 13 amino acids. CDR3 sequence: CASSFEGRTEAFF. For the CDR3, the DNA is TGTGCCAGCAGCTTCGAGGGGAGGACTGAAGCTTTCTTT.

This clone has only one observation. V and J are TRBV20-1 and TRBJ1-1, with D possibly matching TRBD1 (6 bases). Germline V gives CDR1 DFQATT, CDR2 SNEGSKA (reference sequence). The CDR3 extends over 11 amino acids. V lost 6 bases, J lost 12 bases, and 17 bases lay in between. The CDR3: CSASGTPGPFF. The DNA of the CDR3 is TGCAGTGCAAGCGGGACACCGGGACCTTTCTTT.

The J gene is TRBJ2-2, the V gene TRBV4-1; 7 bases agree with TRBD2. Germline CDR1 reads MGHRA; CDR2 reads YSYEKL. This CDR3 comprises 16 residues. With V trimmed by 4 bases and J by 2 bases, 7 bases remained unmatched. CDR3 sequence: CASSPTSGINTGELFF. The CDR3 DNA reads TGCGCCAGCAGCCCGACCAGCGGGATAAACACCGGGGAGCTGTTTTTT.

A few counts support this clone. The chain joins TRBV5-4 to TRBJ2-1; unclear D gene. The CDR3 runs to 14 residues. Germline loops: CDR1 SGHNT, CDR2 YYREEE (reference sequence). Trimming pared 2 bases from V and 5 bases from J, leaving 11 bases between. CDR3 protein: CASSFGSQDNEQFF. The CDR3 coding sequence is TGTGCCAGCAGCTTTGGCTCCCAAGACAATGAGCAGTTCTTC.

The chain couples TRBV4-3 to TRBJ2-2; tentative D call: TRBD1 (6 bases). V was pared by 0 bases and J by 4 bases, with 12 bases between. Germline V lookup: CDR1 LGHNA, CDR2 YSLEER. CDR3 length equals 16 residues. The DNA for the CDR3 is TGCGCCAGCAGCCAAGAAGTTCAGGGGAGCACCGGGGAGCTGTTTTTT. It codes for CASSQEVQGSTGELFF.

The chain combines TRBV6-5 with TRBJ1-3; D is unresolved. This CDR3 comprises 14 residues. Trimming took off 6 bases at V and 2 bases at J, with 11 bases between the two ends. The germline gives CDR1 MNHEY, CDR2 SVGAGI. In nucleotides, the CDR3 is TGTGCCAGCAGCCCGACGACTCCTGGAAACACCATATATTTT. Its protein product is CASSPTTPGNTIYF.

The chain joins TRBV2 to TRBJ1-5; D is perhaps TRBD1 (6 bases). Trimming pared 6 bases from V and 3 bases from J, leaving 12 bases between. The CDR3 sequence is 14 residues long. Per germline, CDR1 SNHLY and CDR2 FYNNEI. The CDR3 is CASRPDSYNQPQHF. The CDR3 DNA reads as TGTGCCAGCAGGCCGGACAGCTACAATCAGCCCCAGCATTTT.

This clone was detected only a few times. J is TRBJ2-2 and V is TRBV10-3; D uncertain. This CDR3 is built from 15 residues. Germline CDR1 ENHRY, CDR2 SYGVKD. V lost 4 bases, J lost 1 base, and 10 bases lay in between. The CDR3 reads CAISAVLGNTGELFF. The CDR3 DNA sequence: TGTGCCATCAGTGCGGTACTCGGGAACACCGGGGAGCTGTTTTTT.

With regard to this clone: One end of the junction does not line up with germline, which may come from a read error. The V and J genes are TRBV5-4 and TRBJ1-1, with D unclear. CDR3 length: 12 amino acids. In germline, CDR1 is SGHNT, CDR2 YYREEE (reference sequence). CDR3 sequence: CASSPSAGSFSF. In nucleotides, the CDR3 is TGTGCCAGCAGCCCTTCTGCAGGATCCTTTTCTTTT. The variable domain in full, with the rest retrieved from reference TRBV5-4 and TRBJ1-1, is ETGVTQSPTHLIKTRGQQVTLRCSSQSGHNTVSWYQQALGQGPQFIFQYYREEENGRGNFPPRFSGLQFPNYSSELNVNALELDDSALYLCASSPSAGSFSFGQGTRLTVV.

The chain uses TRBV9 and TRBJ2-1, with 8 bases identical to TRBD2. This CDR3 contains 15 residues. Germline values: CDR1 SGDLS, CDR2 YYNGEE. V was clipped by 3 bases and J by 4 bases; unmatched bases: 6. The DNA of the CDR3 is TGTGCCAGCAGCGCCTCCGGCGGGGGGTACAATGAGCAGTTCTTC. This encodes CASSASGGGYNEQFF.

The V call is TRBV11-2, the J call TRBJ2-1; D is ambiguous. CDR1 is SGHAT and CDR2 is FQNNGV in the germline V gene. This CDR3 region has 14 residues. The germline V and J ends were trimmed by 2 bases and 2 bases, with 7 bases remaining between them. CDR3 sequence reads: CASSLTRTYNEQFF. The DNA for the CDR3 is TGTGCCAGCAGCTTAACGCGGACCTACAATGAGCAGTTCTTC.

The CDR3 loop reads CASSQGRTQYF. Here the CDR3 DNA reads TGTGCCAGCAGCCAAGGCAGAACGCAGTATTTT. The chain recombines TRBV14 with TRBJ2-3; the D is unclear. The germline CDR1 and CDR2 sequences are SGHDN and FVKESK. The V gene lost 1 base and the J gene lost 9 bases, with 5 bases spanning the gap. This CDR3 contains 11 residues.

The genes are TRBV2 and TRBJ1-5, with D possibly matching TRBD1 (6 bases). Looked up from germline, CDR1 is SNHLY and CDR2 is FYNNEI. The CDR3 length is 12 residues. Trimming shortened V by 7 bases and J by 4 bases, and 8 bases separated the two germline ends. This CDR3 reads CASKRGNQPQHF. The CDR3 nucleotides read TGTGCCAGCAAAAGGGGGAATCAGCCCCAGCATTTT.

Turning to this clone: The junction shows a germline mismatch at one end, possibly a read error. This chain uses TRBV7-9 with TRBJ2-1, with TRBD2 identical over 10 bases. Germline V lookup: CDR1 SEHNR, CDR2 FQNEAQ (reference sequence). The CDR3 loop spans 19 amino acids. The CDR3 reads CSSSSSGGAYSGKKNEQFF. The CDR3, as DNA: TGTTCCAGCAGCTCAAGCGGGGGGGCGTATAGCGGGAAAAAAAATGAGCAGTTCTTC.

The chain uses TRBV27 and TRBJ1-5, with a weak D call TRBD1 (6 bases). Per germline, CDR1 MNHEY and CDR2 SMNVEV (reference sequence). This CDR3 region has 14 residues. Deletions cut 5 bases from V and 6 bases from J, with 14 bases between. The CDR3 loop is CASSPLGGLQPQHF. The CDR3 DNA reads as TGTGCCAGCAGTCCCCTGGGGGGGCTTCAGCCCCAGCATTTT.

This sequence joins TRBV7-2 and TRBJ2-5, with D perhaps TRBD2 (5 bases). Gene TRBJ2-7 matches the end of the DNA better, so the J call may be wrong. The CDR3 covers 14 residues. Germline lookup yields CDR1 SGHTA and CDR2 FQGNSA. CDR3 nucleotide sequence: TGTGCCAGCAGCTTAGGGGCAGGAGGCTACGAGCAGTACTTC. It yields the protein CASSLGAGGYEQYF.

This clone was detected only a few times. The J gene is TRBJ2-1, the V gene TRBV7-2, with TRBD2 matching over 14 bases. Trimming took 1 base from V and 5 from J; bases not matched to a gene: 10. The CDR3 sequence is 19 residues long. Germline V CDR1 and CDR2: SGHTA, FQGNSA. The CDR3 is CASSLVSRGTSGSDNEQFF. CDR3 in DNA: TGTGCCAGCAGCTTAGTGAGTCGGGGGACTAGCGGGAGCGACAATGAGCAGTTCTTC.

This clone was detected once. The rearrangement links TRBV9 to TRBJ2-2; TRBD2 matches 7 bases. The CDR3 is 14 amino acids. With V trimmed by 4 bases and J by 6 bases, 6 bases remained unmatched. Germline V gene lookup returns CDR1 SGDLS and CDR2 YYNGEE. CDR3 sequence: CASSPSGTAGELFF. In nucleotides, the CDR3 is TGTGCCAGCAGCCCGAGCGGGACGGCCGGGGAGCTGTTTTTT. Complete variable domain (other parts from reference TRBV9 and TRBJ2-2): DSGVTQTPKHLITATGQRVTLRCSPRSGDLSVYWYQQSLDQGLQFLIQYYNGEERAKGNILERFSAQQFPDLHSELNLSSLELGDSALYFCASSPSGTAGELFFGEGSRLTVL.

This sequence joins TRBV5-4 and TRBJ2-5; 10 nucleotides line up with TRBD2. TRBJ2-7 matches the DNA end more closely, so the J call is doubtful. The CDR3 length is 15 residues. The germline V gene has CDR1 SGHNT and CDR2 YYREEE (reference sequence). CDR3 loop: CASSNGLAGVGEQYF. The CDR3 nucleotides are TGTGCCAGCAGTAATGGGCTAGCGGGAGTTGGCGAGCAGTACTTC.

This chain links TRBV4-3 with TRBJ2-3, with unresolved D. Germline loops: CDR1 LGHNA, CDR2 YSLEER. The CDR3 spans 14 residues. The V end was cut by 0 bases, the J end by 7 bases, with 11 bases between. Here the CDR3 DNA reads TGCGCCAGCAGCCAAGATGCCGCAGTTAATACGCAGTATTTT. This sequence encodes CASSQDAAVNTQYF.

V is TRBV6-6 and J is TRBJ2-1; 9 positions match TRBD2. Germline-derived CDR1 and CDR2 are MNHNY and SVGAGI (reference sequence). This CDR3 contains 14 residues. The J segment lost 9 bases and the V segment lost 6 bases, leaving 9 bases of the junction unmatched. The CDR3 loop is CASSAGGPISEQFF. In nucleotides, the CDR3 is TGTGCCAGCAGCGCGGGAGGGCCTATTAGTGAGCAGTTCTTC.

This clone has a handful of counts. The chain has TRBV7-2 and TRBJ2-1; 8 positions match TRBD2. CDR3 size: 16 residues. Trimming at V came to 3 bases and at J to 5 bases, leaving 9 bases not matched to a gene. Looked up from germline, CDR1 is SGHTA and CDR2 is FQGNSA. CDR3 sequence: CASSLGRGVGNNEQFF. The CDR3 nucleotides are TGTGCCAGCAGCTTGGGGCGGGGGGTCGGCAACAATGAGCAGTTCTTC.

This rearrangement joins TRBV7-6 to TRBJ2-1; 8 nucleotides match TRBD1. Germline assignment: CDR1 SGHVS and CDR2 FNYEAQ. After removal of 5 bases from V and 9 bases from J, the junction contained 9 bases not matched to a gene. The CDR3 spans 14 residues. The CDR3 is CASSPGQGEGEQFF. The CDR3 nucleotides are TGTGCCAGCAGCCCCGGACAGGGTGAGGGTGAGCAGTTCTTC.

This rearrangement joins TRBV27 to TRBJ1-1; 7 bases map to TRBD1. Germline assignment: CDR1 MNHEY and CDR2 SMNVEV (reference sequence). Unmatched junction bases numbered 6, after V lost 4 bases and J lost 1 base. This CDR3 spans 15 amino acids. The CDR3 sequence: CASSSRGTANTEAFF. In DNA, the CDR3 is TGTGCCAGCAGTTCAAGAGGGACAGCGAACACTGAAGCTTTCTTT.

The CDR3 nucleotides read TGCGCCAGCAGTTCCGGACAGGGACTCATGAACACTGAAGCTTTCTTT. This sequence encodes CASSSGQGLMNTEAFF. This chain links TRBV5-1 with TRBJ1-1; 8 bases fit TRBD1. The CDR3 runs 16 residues. Germline V gene lookup returns CDR1 SGHRS and CDR2 YFSETQ. V trimming: 5 bases; J trimming: 0 bases; junction bases outside the gene matches: 9.